The clone carrying this T cell receptor beta chain was counted many times. Its antigen remains unidentified. Stated treatment: 15 Gy SBRT to primary tumor, nephrectomy 4 weeks later. The tumor was a clear cell renal cell carcinoma. Sequenced by immunoSEQ multiplex PCR; TCRdb stores in-frame clones only, minus some. The table records approximately 15,000 clones, about three fifths of them present only once. This specimen belongs to a study of radiation and T cells in renal cell carcinoma. CDR1 is LGHNA, CDR2 YNFKEQ, per germline. The CDR3 has 17 amino acids. V lost 0 bases and J lost 0; bases outside the gene matches: 3. Regarding the study as a whole: From baseline, blood top tumor clonotypes peaked at 2 weeks post-radiation.

The sample consisted of tumor tissue, taken from a patient whose treatment included radiotherapy and nephrectomy. The origin of this receptor is a woman between 70 and 85 years old with renal cell carcinoma. The chain couples TRBV4-2 to TRBJ2-1; the match to TRBD2 covers 9 bases. CDR3 sequence reads: CASSQDGGRDSYNEQFF. DNA for the CDR3: TGTGCCAGCAGCCAAGACGGCGGGAGGGACTCCTACAATGAGCAGTTCTTC.